The 8 T cell receptor beta chains given below trace back to one sample, sequenced in a study of human T cells and chemical hapten exposure. Time point indicated: pre-sensitization, week 0. The treatment here: therapeutic diphenylcyclopropenone sensitization with weekly scalp DPC. One entry per CDR3 protein, called by TCRdb with MiXCR from the RACE reads. This sample has around 300,000 distinct CDR3 sequences, with around 5.5% found just once. The starting material was whole blood, obtained in connection with sensitization to the hapten diphenylcyclopropenone (DPC). Receptor source: a young woman with alopecia areata. Some clones in this sample may be carry-over from other donors' samples.

This clonotype appeared many times. The genes are TRBV10-3 and TRBJ1-1; TRBD1 matches at 9 bases. The germline V gene has CDR1 ENHRY and CDR2 SYGVKD. J lost 10 bases, V lost 7 bases, and 4 bases had no gene match. This CDR3 contains 11 residues. The CDR3 spells CAITTDRGAFF. CDR3 DNA sequence: TGTGCCATCACTACGGACAGGGGAGCTTTCTTT.

As DNA, the CDR3 is TGTGCCAGCAGCAATGCCTACAGGGGGAAAAGTCAGCCCCAGCATTTT. Protein product: CASSNAYRGKSQPQHF. The chain couples TRBV21-1 to TRBJ1-5; TRBD1 is the table's D call, not checked against the DNA. TRBV21-1 is shown as a pseudogene. The CDR3 extends over 16 amino acids.

With regard to this clonotype: The junction departs from the called germline gene at one end, perhaps through a read error. V and J are TRBV5-1 and TRBJ1-3; no reliable D call. Germline lookup yields CDR1 SGHRS and CDR2 YFSETQ. The CDR3 length is 16 residues. The CDR3 DNA reads as TGCGCCAGCAGCTTTTCGGCGGGTTCCGCTGGAAACTCCATATATTTT. Its translation is CASSFSAGSAGNSIYF.

This clonotype was counted between two and nine times. This sequence joins TRBV2 and TRBJ2-1; D might be TRBD2 (5 bases). Germline V gene lookup returns CDR1 SNHLY and CDR2 FYNNEI. Trimming took off 2 bases at V and 6 bases at J, with 11 bases between the two ends. This CDR3 has 14 amino acids. In DNA, the CDR3 is TGTGCCAGCAGTGAAAGCGGCCAAATCAATGAGCAGTTCTTC. This encodes CASSESGQINEQFF.

The chain is built from TRBV7-2 and TRBJ2-5; 7 positions match TRBD1. Germline V gives CDR1 SGHTA, CDR2 FQGNSA. The CDR3 extends over 16 amino acids. With V trimmed by 1 base and J by 4 bases, 9 bases remained unmatched. The CDR3 sequence: CASSLGRGGGGETQYF. DNA for the CDR3: TGTGCCAGCAGCTTAGGCCGAGGGGGCGGAGGAGAGACCCAGTACTTC.

This clonotype showed up just a few times. Just one base apart from a much larger clone, this may be a read error. This chain links TRBV3-1 with TRBJ2-5; the match to TRBD1 covers 7 bases. The V gene's germline CDR1 is LGHDT and CDR2 YNNKEL (reference sequence). This CDR3 is built from 14 residues. Trimming removed 5 bases from V and 1 base from J; junction bases left unmatched: 4. CDR3 DNA: TGTGCCAGCAGCACAGGGACAGCCCAAGAGACCCAGTACTTC. It codes for CASSTGTAQETQYF.

This clonotype was seen at least ten times. The chain is built from TRBV3-1 and TRBJ2-7; D is undetermined. Trimming removed 2 bases at V and 3 bases at J, with 2 bases between. The germline V gene encodes CDR1 LGHDT and CDR2 YNNKEL (reference sequence). The CDR3 runs to 11 residues. CDR3 residues: CASSQHYEQYF. In nucleotides, the CDR3 is TGTGCCAGCAGCCAACACTACGAGCAGTACTTC.

J is TRBJ2-7 and V is TRBV18, with D perhaps given as TRBD1 or TRBD2 (5 bases each). The CDR3 consists of 14 residues. Trimming removed 2 bases at V and 6 bases at J, with 14 bases between. From germline, CDR1 is KGHSH and CDR2 LQKENI. This CDR3 is CASSPSQGRGEQYF. CDR3 sequence (DNA): TGTGCCAGCTCACCATCCCAGGGACGGGGCGAGCAGTACTTC.